The 28 T cell receptor beta chains listed next were all sequenced from one sample in a study of blood T cell repertoires in COVID-19. TCRdb's copy holds only in-frame clones and misses some; the assay was immunoSEQ multiplex PCR. Of around 370,000 clones in the sample, 75% to 90% are singletons; the top ten hold roughly 6.3%. The sample was peripheral blood. Source of these receptors: a woman aged 50 to 60 with COVID-19, enrolled during active disease.

J is TRBJ1-3 and V is TRBV7-9, with TRBD1 identical over 8 bases. Unmatched junction bases numbered 7, after V lost 8 bases and J lost 4 bases. CDR3 length: 14 amino acids. Germline-derived CDR1 and CDR2 are SEHNR and FQNEAQ (reference sequence). This CDR3 is CASSDRVNGNTIYF. CDR3 coding DNA: TGTGCCAGCTCGGACAGGGTGAACGGAAACACCATATATTTT.

This clone has just one count. The chain has TRBV7-3 and TRBJ2-3, with D possibly being TRBD2 (6 bases). The germline V gene has CDR1 SGHTA and CDR2 FQGTGA. V was pared by 5 bases and J by 3 bases, with 9 bases between. The CDR3 is 13 amino acids. CDR3 in DNA: TGTGCCAGCAGCCCAGGGACTACAGATACGCAGTATTTT. This codes for CASSPGTTDTQYF.

CDR3 DNA: TGCAGCGCCCCCGGTCAGGGAAACTATGGCTACACCTTC. Translating it yields CSAPGQGNYGYTF. This chain uses TRBV29-1 with TRBJ1-2; weak D call: TRBD1 (5 bases). Germline lookup yields CDR1 SQVTM and CDR2 ANQGSEA. Deletions cut 7 bases from V and 2 bases from J, with 14 bases between. This CDR3 comprises 13 residues.

The V call is TRBV6-5, the J call TRBJ2-1; 7 nucleotides line up with TRBD2. The CDR3 covers 13 residues. Germline CDR1 MNHEY, CDR2 SVGAGI. After removal of 6 bases from V and 4 bases from J, the junction contained 3 bases not matched to a gene. The CDR3 reads CASRTSRYNEQFF. CDR3 bases: TGTGCCAGCAGGACTAGCAGATACAATGAGCAGTTCTTC.

The J gene is TRBJ2-7, the V gene TRBV27; TRBD2 matches 9 bases. This CDR3 has 14 residues. Per the germline V gene, CDR1 is MNHEY and CDR2 is SMNVEV (reference sequence). The junction had 5 bases not matched to a gene; V was cut back by 6 bases and J by 2 bases. In DNA form, the CDR3 reads TGTGCCAGCAGCTACGCGGGGGGGACCTACGAGCAGTACTTC. Amino acid sequence: CASSYAGGTYEQYF.

The table lists this clone with a count of one. The chain carries TRBV18 and TRBJ1-5; a weak D match, TRBD1 (6 bases). V was cut by 3 bases and J by 4 bases, with 7 bases left in between. Germline values: CDR1 KGHSH, CDR2 LQKENI. CDR3 size: 13 residues. The CDR3 here is CASSPDSNQPQHF. The CDR3 nucleotides read TGTGCCAGCTCACCGGACAGTAATCAGCCCCAGCATTTT.

V is TRBV25-1 and J is TRBJ2-7; TRBD1 agrees at 9 bases. Germline CDR1 is MGHDK and CDR2 is SYGVNS. The junction had 13 bases not matched to a gene; V was cut back by 4 bases and J by 3 bases. The CDR3 covers 17 residues. The CDR3 DNA reads as TGTGCCAGCAGTGGGGGGACAGGGTACTACCGTGACTACGAGCAGTACTTC. Translating it yields CASSGGTGYYRDYEQYF.

The rearrangement joins TRBV10-2 to TRBJ2-7; maybe TRBD2 (6 bases). Germline V gives CDR1 WSHSY, CDR2 SAAADI. V was cut by 0 bases and J by 3 bases, with 9 bases left in between. The CDR3 length is 14 residues. This CDR3 is CASSESRGVYEQYF. CDR3 nucleotides: TGCGCCAGCAGTGAGTCGCGCGGGGTCTACGAGCAGTACTTC.

The V and J genes are TRBV28 and TRBJ1-6; 7 positions agree with TRBD1. This CDR3 comprises 13 residues. The V gene's germline CDR1 is MDHEN and CDR2 SYDVKM. The V and J ends lost 6 bases and 7 bases, in that order; junction bases with no gene match: 3. CDR3: CASRGGWNSPLHF. For the CDR3, the DNA is TGTGCCAGCAGAGGGGGCTGGAATTCACCCCTCCACTTT. Drawing the rest from reference TRBV28 and TRBJ1-6, the complete variable domain is DVKVTQSSRYLVKRTGEKVFLECVQDMDHENMFWYRQDPGLGLRLIYFSYDVKMKEKGDIPEGYSVSREKKERFSLILESASTNQTSMYLCASRGGWNSPLHFGNGTRLTVT.

The CDR3 here is CASSQELAGLSDTQYF. The CDR3 DNA reads TGTGCCAGCAGCCAGGAACTAGCGGGATTGTCAGATACGCAGTATTTT. The rearrangement joins TRBV4-2 to TRBJ2-3; 10 positions agree with TRBD2. The CDR3 runs 16 residues. After removal of 3 bases from V and 4 bases from J, the junction contained 7 bases not matched to a gene. From germline, CDR1 is LGHNA and CDR2 YNFKEQ.

This clone showed up just once. This chain joins TRBV30 and TRBJ2-1; weak D call: TRBD1 (6 bases). The CDR3 consists of 14 residues. Germline V gene data show CDR1 as GTSNPN and CDR2 as SVGIG (reference sequence). The V gene lost 2 bases and the J gene lost 1 base, with 9 bases spanning the gap. The CDR3 protein is CAWSLGASYNEQFF. CDR3 sequence (DNA): TGTGCCTGGAGTTTGGGGGCATCCTACAATGAGCAGTTCTTC.

The table lists this clone with a few counts. The chain carries TRBV5-8 and TRBJ2-2; TRBD2 agrees at 10 bases. V was clipped by 7 bases and J by 1 base; unmatched bases: 13. The CDR3 runs 18 residues. The germline CDR1 and CDR2 sequences are SGHTS and YDEGEE. In DNA form, the CDR3 reads TGTGCCAGCTCCGGGATTGGTGCTAGCGGGAGGAACACCGGGGAGCTGTTTTTT. Encoded protein: CASSGIGASGRNTGELFF.

The chain employs TRBV5-1 and TRBJ2-1; 9 nucleotides match TRBD2. CDR1 and CDR2 from the germline V gene are SGHRS and YFSETQ. This CDR3 has 15 amino acids. J gave up 0 bases and V 7 bases, and 5 bases lay outside the gene matches. This chain's CDR3 is CASQVSGSSYNEQFF. CDR3 coding DNA: TGCGCCAGCCAAGTTAGCGGGAGCTCCTACAATGAGCAGTTCTTC.

The chain links TRBV12-3 or TRBV12-4 to TRBJ2-4; a weak D match, TRBD2 (5 bases). V was cut by 5 bases and J by 7 bases, with 12 bases left in between. The CDR3 is made up of 13 amino acids. The CDR3 spells CASSRDYQNIQYF. The CDR3 bases are TGTGCCAGCAGTCGGGATTACCAGAACATTCAGTACTTC.

The chain uses TRBV4-3 and TRBJ2-7, with no clear D. The CDR3 loop spans 14 amino acids. CDR1 is LGHNA, CDR2 YSLEER, per germline. Trimming stripped 1 base from V and 2 bases from J, with 9 bases between. CDR3 protein: CASSQGTVPYEQYF. DNA for the CDR3: TGCGCCAGCAGCCAAGGAACGGTCCCCTACGAGCAGTACTTC.

This chain joins TRBV9 and TRBJ2-1; 9 nucleotides line up with TRBD1. V trimming: 6 bases; J trimming: 2 bases; junction bases outside the gene matches: 9. This CDR3 comprises 16 residues. Per the germline V gene, CDR1 is SGDLS and CDR2 is YYNGEE. The CDR3 spells CASTVSGQGTYNEQFF. In nucleotides, the CDR3 is TGTGCCAGCACCGTTTCCGGACAGGGGACCTACAATGAGCAGTTCTTC.

The V call is TRBV27, the J call TRBJ1-2; D is possibly TRBD1 (6 bases). Germline V lookup: CDR1 MNHEY, CDR2 SMNVEV (reference sequence). With 4 bases removed from V and 0 bases from J, the gap between germline ends came to 21 bases. The CDR3 has 18 residues. The DNA for the CDR3 is TGTGCCAGCAGTTCCTACCTGGGCAGGGGCCGAACTAACTATGGCTACACCTTC. Translation: CASSSYLGRGRTNYGYTF.

V and J are TRBV5-1 and TRBJ2-2, with D maybe TRBD2 (6 bases). The CDR3 loop spans 16 amino acids. Germline V gene sequence: CDR1 SGHRS, CDR2 YFSETQ. Trimming removed 3 bases from V and 3 bases from J, with 15 bases in between. CDR3 DNA sequence: TGCGCCAGCAGCTCCGGCGGCGGGACGGACACCGGGGAGCTGTTTTTT. This translates into CASSSGGGTDTGELFF.

V gene TRBV2 combines with J gene TRBJ2-1, with 7 bases that match TRBD2. The CDR3 runs 14 residues. The ends lost 7 bases at V and 3 bases at J; junction bases unmatched: 6. Germline CDR1 is SNHLY and CDR2 is FYNNEI. Here the CDR3 DNA reads TGTGCCAGCATTCCCGGGACTAACTACAATGAGCAGTTCTTC. This codes for CASIPGTNYNEQFF.

The chain carries TRBV7-2 and TRBJ2-7; D possibly corresponds to TRBD2 (7 bases). Germline CDR1 and CDR2: SGHTA and FQGNSA. The CDR3 contains 15 residues. Trimming shortened V by 3 bases and J by 0 bases, and 12 bases separated the two germline ends. The CDR3 DNA follows: TGTGCCAGCAGCTTGAAGGGGGGGGTCTCCTACGAGCAGTACTTC. Its protein product is CASSLKGGVSYEQYF.

This clone has a handful of counts. This chain connects TRBV11-3 to TRBJ2-1, with 12 nucleotides matching TRBD2. Germline loops: CDR1 SGHNT, CDR2 YENEEA. V was pared by 5 bases and J by 10 bases, with 6 bases of the junction left unmatched. The CDR3 is 14 amino acids. The CDR3 spells CASSVTSGSLEQFF. The CDR3 DNA sequence: TGTGCCAGCAGCGTGACTAGCGGGAGCTTGGAGCAGTTCTTC.

The rearrangement links TRBV11-3 to TRBJ2-2, with TRBD1 as a possible D gene (6 bases). CDR1 is SGHNT and CDR2 is YENEEA in the germline V gene. Between the trimmed V and J ends, which lost 4 bases and 7 bases, there was a span of 13 bases. CDR3 length equals 14 residues. The CDR3 is CASSSETGIGELFF. In DNA form, the CDR3 reads TGTGCCAGCAGCTCCGAAACAGGGATCGGGGAGCTGTTTTTT. The variable domain in full, with the rest retrieved from reference TRBV11-3 and TRBJ2-2, is EAGVVQSPRYKIIEKKQPVAFWCNPISGHNTLYWYLQNLGQGPELLIRYENEEAVDDSQLPKDRFSAERLKGVDSTLKIQPAELGDSAVYLCASSSETGIGELFFGEGSRLTVL.

The chain recombines TRBV7-9 with TRBJ2-2; no clear D gene. Trimming took 1 base from V and 6 from J, leaving 9 bases between them. Looked up from germline, CDR1 is SEHNR and CDR2 is FQNEAQ (reference sequence). The CDR3 totals 14 residues. In DNA, the CDR3 is TGTGCCAGCAGCTTAGTCCCGGTCTCCGGGGAGCTGTTTTTT. Its translation: CASSLVPVSGELFF.

This clone was found a few times. The chain is built from TRBV2 and TRBJ1-6; TRBD1 aligns across 8 bases. There are 14 residues in the CDR3. Losses at the gene ends were 9 bases for V and 6 bases for J; bases not matched to a gene: 7. Germline V lookup: CDR1 SNHLY, CDR2 FYNNEI. The CDR3, as DNA: TGTGCCAGTAAATTGACAGGGGTTAATTCACCCCTCCACTTT. Amino acid sequence: CASKLTGVNSPLHF.

The V and J genes are TRBV2 and TRBJ2-4; a weak D match, TRBD1 (6 bases). This CDR3 has 15 amino acids. V lost 3 bases to trimming and J lost 3 bases, with 12 bases between them. Per the germline V gene, CDR1 is SNHLY and CDR2 is FYNNEI. CDR3 protein: CASSEETGVKNIQYF. The CDR3, as DNA: TGTGCCAGCAGTGAGGAGACAGGAGTCAAAAACATTCAGTACTTC.

The chain links TRBV9 to TRBJ2-7; the D is unclear. Deletions cut 4 bases from V and 2 bases from J, with 10 bases between. Per the germline V gene, CDR1 is SGDLS and CDR2 is YYNGEE. The CDR3 runs to 13 residues. The CDR3 coding sequence is TGTGCCAGCAGCATAGGCATAGCCTACGAGCAGTACTTC. It specifies CASSIGIAYEQYF.

The genes are TRBV18 and TRBJ2-7; 9 bases are a match to TRBD2. This CDR3 contains 16 residues. Germline assignment: CDR1 KGHSH and CDR2 LQKENI. The V and J ends lost 5 bases and 3 bases, in that order; junction bases with no gene match: 11. The CDR3 bases are TGTGCCAGCTCATCCGCAACTACTAGCGGGTACTACGAGCAGTACTTC. Protein: CASSSATTSGYYEQYF.

This chain connects TRBV30 to TRBJ1-3; perhaps TRBD1 as D (6 bases). Germline loops: CDR1 GTSNPN, CDR2 SVGIG (reference sequence). The CDR3 contains 16 residues. The V and J ends lost 3 bases and 2 bases respectively, with 17 bases between them. The DNA of the CDR3 is TGTGCCTGGAGCGATTCTACAGGGTACGCTGGAAACACCATATATTTT. Protein product: CAWSDSTGYAGNTIYF.